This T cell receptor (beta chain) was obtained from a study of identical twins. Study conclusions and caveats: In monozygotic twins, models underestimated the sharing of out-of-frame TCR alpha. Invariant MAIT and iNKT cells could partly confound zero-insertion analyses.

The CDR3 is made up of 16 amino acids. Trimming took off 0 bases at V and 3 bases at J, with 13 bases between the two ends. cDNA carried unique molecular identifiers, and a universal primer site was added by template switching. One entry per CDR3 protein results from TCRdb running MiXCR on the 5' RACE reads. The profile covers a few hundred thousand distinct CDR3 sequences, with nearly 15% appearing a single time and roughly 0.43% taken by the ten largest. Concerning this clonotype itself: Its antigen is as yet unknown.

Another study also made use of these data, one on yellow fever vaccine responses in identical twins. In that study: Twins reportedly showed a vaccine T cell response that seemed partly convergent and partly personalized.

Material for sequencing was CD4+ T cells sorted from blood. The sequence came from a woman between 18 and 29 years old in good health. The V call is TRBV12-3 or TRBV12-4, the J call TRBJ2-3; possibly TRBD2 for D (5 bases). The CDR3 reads CASSLAVGRRTDTQYF. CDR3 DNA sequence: TGTGCCAGCAGTTTAGCAGTGGGGAGAAGGACAGATACGCAGTATTTT.